The rows below give T cell receptor beta chains drawn from one sample of a study of identical twins. TCRdb reprocessed the 5' RACE reads via MiXCR and lists one record per CDR3 protein. In the table there are around 490,000 distinct CDR3 sequences, 13% to 15% of which are singletons. The sample was also linked to a second study, of yellow fever vaccine responses in identical twins.

Source material: CD4+ T cells sorted from blood. Receptors were obtained from a woman in her late teens or twenties in good health. Each CDR3 is given with its conserved first and last residue. A D gene is named only where the DNA matches it firmly. Only part of the rows carry a size: once, few, many, or a class if the clone is expanded.

j_call: TRBJ2-5
d_call: TRBD1
clone_size: few
v_call: TRBV20-1
cdr3_aa: CSASHDREPQETQYF
cdr3_nt: TGCAGTGCTAGCCACGACAGGGAGCCCCAAGAGACCCAGTACTTC

j_call: TRBJ1-6
d_call: TRBD1
clone_size: -
v_call: TRBV6-4
cdr3_aa: CASSVARDSNSPLHF
cdr3_nt: TGTGCCAGCAGTGTCGCCCGGGACAGTAATTCACCCCTCCACTTT

j_call: TRBJ1-2
d_call: -
clone_size: few
v_call: TRBV12-3/TRBV12-4
cdr3_aa: CASSLRKNYGYTF
cdr3_nt: TGTGCCAGCAGTTTACGGAAAAACTATGGCTACACCTTC

j_call: TRBJ2-2
d_call: TRBD1
clone_size: -
v_call: TRBV24-1
cdr3_aa: CATSETGGGELFF
cdr3_nt: TGTGCCACCAGTGAAACAGGGGGCGGGGAGCTGTTTTTT

j_call: TRBJ1-1
d_call: -
clone_size: -
v_call: TRBV6-1
cdr3_aa: CASSEVARAGAFF
cdr3_nt: TGTGCCAGCAGTGAAGTCGCCAGGGCGGGAGCTTTCTTT

j_call: TRBJ2-3
d_call: -
clone_size: -
v_call: TRBV7-8
cdr3_aa: CASSFWGGSRDTQYF
cdr3_nt: TGTGCCAGCAGCTTCTGGGGTGGGAGTAGGGATACGCAGTATTTT

j_call: TRBJ1-6
d_call: -
clone_size: -
v_call: TRBV7-2
cdr3_aa: CASSLAPPSPLHF
cdr3_nt: TGTGCCAGCAGCTTAGCCCCGCCCTCACCCCTCCACTTT

j_call: TRBJ2-7
d_call: -
clone_size: many
v_call: TRBV10-1
cdr3_aa: CASTTGTPNVYEQYF
cdr3_nt: TGCGCCAGCACCACCGGGACCCCAAATGTCTACGAGCAGTACTTC

j_call: TRBJ2-1
d_call: TRBD2
clone_size: few
v_call: TRBV11-2
cdr3_aa: CASSSAGTSGGEQFF
cdr3_nt: TGTGCCAGCAGCTCGGCTGGGACTAGCGGGGGGGAGCAGTTCTTC

j_call: TRBJ2-1
d_call: TRBD1
clone_size: -
v_call: TRBV15
cdr3_aa: CATSKRTAGTGAYNEQFF
cdr3_nt: TGTGCCACCAGCAAACGCACGGCCGGGACAGGGGCCTACAATGAGCAGTTCTTC

j_call: TRBJ1-5
d_call: -
clone_size: -
v_call: TRBV10-1
cdr3_aa: CASSETGSQPQHF
cdr3_nt: TGCGCCAGCAGTGAGACAGGGAGTCAGCCCCAGCATTTT

j_call: TRBJ2-7
d_call: -
clone_size: many
v_call: TRBV12-3/TRBV12-4
cdr3_aa: CASSLIRHEQYF
cdr3_nt: TGTGCCAGCAGTTTAATCAGGCACGAGCAGTACTTC

j_call: TRBJ2-1
d_call: TRBD2
clone_size: many
v_call: TRBV12-3/TRBV12-4
cdr3_aa: CASSPGLAVHEQFF
cdr3_nt: TGTGCCAGCAGTCCGGGACTAGCGGTCCATGAGCAGTTCTTC

j_call: TRBJ1-4
d_call: -
clone_size: few
v_call: TRBV6-2/TRBV6-3
cdr3_aa: CASSTGGGTNEKLFF
cdr3_nt: TGTGCCAGCAGTACCGGAGGTGGCACTAATGAAAAACTGTTTTTT

j_call: TRBJ2-3
d_call: -
clone_size: many
v_call: TRBV10-2
cdr3_aa: CASSEGTDTQYF
cdr3_nt: TGCGCCAGCAGTGAGGGCACAGATACGCAGTATTTT

j_call: TRBJ1-2
d_call: -
clone_size: -
v_call: TRBV18
cdr3_aa: CASSPGGPANYGYTF
cdr3_nt: TGTGCCAGCTCACCCGGGGGACCAGCTAACTATGGCTACACCTTC

j_call: TRBJ2-1
d_call: -
clone_size: -
v_call: TRBV7-6
cdr3_aa: CASSRFDSDNYNYNEQFF
cdr3_nt: TGTGCCAGCAGCCGTTTCGACTCTGATAATTATAACTACAATGAGCAGTTCTTC

j_call: TRBJ2-1
d_call: TRBD2
clone_size: -
v_call: TRBV3-1
cdr3_aa: CASSPSRGLAGSNEQFF
cdr3_nt: TGTGCCAGCAGCCCCTCCCGGGGACTAGCGGGGTCCAATGAGCAGTTCTTC

j_call: TRBJ2-3
d_call: TRBD2
clone_size: -
v_call: TRBV28
cdr3_aa: CASNLGGAGTDTQYF
cdr3_nt: TGTGCCAGCAACCTCGGGGGGGCAGGCACAGATACGCAGTATTTT

j_call: TRBJ2-5
d_call: -
clone_size: -
v_call: TRBV20-1
cdr3_aa: CSASPPPIETQYF
cdr3_nt: TGCAGTGCCAGCCCCCCACCGATCGAGACCCAGTACTTC

j_call: TRBJ1-5
d_call: -
clone_size: few
v_call: TRBV19
cdr3_aa: CASRGHGDTGQPQHF
cdr3_nt: TGTGCCAGTAGGGGACACGGTGACACAGGGCAGCCCCAGCATTTT

j_call: TRBJ2-2
d_call: -
clone_size: -
v_call: TRBV29-1
cdr3_aa: CSVGRGGGTNTGELFF
cdr3_nt: TGCAGCGTTGGCCGAGGTGGAGGGACGAACACCGGGGAGCTGTTTTTT

j_call: TRBJ1-2
d_call: -
clone_size: -
v_call: TRBV19
cdr3_aa: CASGRQNPSIGYTF
cdr3_nt: TGTGCCAGCGGGAGGCAGAACCCTTCTATTGGCTACACCTTC

j_call: TRBJ2-3
d_call: -
clone_size: -
v_call: TRBV10-3
cdr3_aa: CATRGLGPDTQYF
cdr3_nt: TGTGCCACCCGGGGCCTGGGCCCAGATACGCAGTATTTT

j_call: TRBJ2-3
d_call: TRBD2
clone_size: few
v_call: TRBV11-3
cdr3_aa: CASSPGTSGGQVDTQYF
cdr3_nt: TGTGCCAGCAGCCCCGGGACTAGCGGGGGCCAAGTGGATACGCAGTATTTT

j_call: TRBJ2-5
d_call: -
clone_size: -
v_call: TRBV27
cdr3_aa: CASSLRSLGVETQYF
cdr3_nt: TGTGCCAGCAGTTTAAGGTCTCTGGGAGTGGAGACCCAGTACTTC

j_call: TRBJ2-1
d_call: -
clone_size: few
v_call: TRBV25-1
cdr3_aa: CASSQLGVTGYNEQFF
cdr3_nt: TGTGCCAGCAGTCAGCTCGGGGTCACAGGGTACAATGAGCAGTTCTTC

j_call: TRBJ1-2
d_call: TRBD1
clone_size: few
v_call: TRBV2
cdr3_aa: CASKTGGTYGYTF
cdr3_nt: TGTGCCAGCAAAACAGGGGGAACTTATGGCTACACCTTC

j_call: TRBJ2-5
d_call: TRBD2
clone_size: few
v_call: TRBV25-1
cdr3_aa: CASNIGERGQETQYF
cdr3_nt: TGTGCCAGCAATATAGGGGAGCGGGGCCAAGAGACCCAGTACTTC

j_call: TRBJ2-1
d_call: TRBD2
clone_size: -
v_call: TRBV28
cdr3_aa: CASSRRWAGGSNEQFF
cdr3_nt: TGTGCCAGCAGCCGCAGGTGGGCGGGAGGATCCAATGAGCAGTTCTTC

j_call: TRBJ2-3
d_call: TRBD1
clone_size: -
v_call: TRBV6-5
cdr3_aa: CASSYGTGGGGSTDTQYF
cdr3_nt: TGTGCCAGCAGTTACGGGACAGGGGGCGGTGGTAGCACAGATACGCAGTATTTT

j_call: TRBJ2-3
d_call: TRBD1
clone_size: -
v_call: TRBV28
cdr3_aa: CASRQGITDTQYF
cdr3_nt: TGTGCCAGTCGACAGGGGATAACAGATACGCAGTATTTT

j_call: TRBJ2-2
d_call: -
clone_size: -
v_call: TRBV29-1
cdr3_aa: CSALPWVTSSGSCFF
cdr3_nt: -

j_call: TRBJ2-2
d_call: -
clone_size: -
v_call: TRBV24-1
cdr3_aa: CATSDLTGTPNTGELFF
cdr3_nt: TGTGCCACCAGTGATTTAACCGGGACGCCGAACACCGGGGAGCTGTTTTTT

j_call: TRBJ2-2
d_call: -
clone_size: few
v_call: TRBV10-3
cdr3_aa: CAISDPVGGELFF
cdr3_nt: TGTGCCATCAGTGACCCCGTTGGCGGGGAGCTGTTTTTT

j_call: TRBJ2-3
d_call: TRBD2
clone_size: few
v_call: TRBV29-1
cdr3_aa: CSKRGGPTDTQYF
cdr3_nt: TGCAGCAAACGCGGGGGGCCGACAGATACGCAGTATTTT

j_call: TRBJ1-2
d_call: -
clone_size: -
v_call: TRBV12-3/TRBV12-4
cdr3_aa: CASSYSAPWRYTF
cdr3_nt: TGTGCCAGCAGTTACTCAGCCCCTTGGCGCTACACCTTC

j_call: TRBJ1-2
d_call: TRBD1
clone_size: -
v_call: TRBV24-1
cdr3_aa: CATSDPGTEDYGYTF
cdr3_nt: TGTGCCACCAGTGACCCCGGGACAGAGGACTATGGCTACACCTTC

j_call: TRBJ2-3
d_call: -
clone_size: -
v_call: TRBV5-1
cdr3_aa: CASTNRLSTDTQYF
cdr3_nt: TGCGCCAGCACCAACAGATTAAGCACAGATACGCAGTATTTT

j_call: TRBJ2-2
d_call: -
clone_size: -
v_call: TRBV5-1
cdr3_aa: CASSGADTGELFF
cdr3_nt: TGCGCCAGCTCAGGGGCGGACACCGGGGAGCTGTTTTTT

j_call: TRBJ2-3
d_call: -
clone_size: many
v_call: TRBV12-3/TRBV12-4
cdr3_aa: CASTTAWGYSGDTQYF
cdr3_nt: TGTGCCAGCACCACGGCCTGGGGGTACAGTGGAGATACGCAGTATTTT

j_call: TRBJ2-3
d_call: TRBD2
clone_size: -
v_call: TRBV4-2
cdr3_aa: CASSRSGLAESTDTQYF
cdr3_nt: TGTGCCAGCAGCCGTTCGGGACTAGCGGAAAGCACAGATACGCAGTATTTT

j_call: TRBJ2-2
d_call: TRBD2
clone_size: few
v_call: TRBV7-2
cdr3_aa: CASSFIAGGTGELFF
cdr3_nt: TGTGCCAGCAGCTTTATAGCGGGGGGGACCGGGGAGCTGTTTTTT

j_call: TRBJ1-2
d_call: TRBD1
clone_size: -
v_call: TRBV6-2/TRBV6-3
cdr3_aa: CASNGGGQDYGYTF
cdr3_nt: TGTGCCAGCAACGGGGGGGGACAGGACTATGGCTACACCTTC

j_call: TRBJ2-7
d_call: -
clone_size: few
v_call: TRBV6-5
cdr3_aa: CASSYVTNTYEQYF
cdr3_nt: TGTGCCAGCAGTTACGTGACTAATACCTACGAGCAGTACTTC

j_call: TRBJ2-3
d_call: TRBD2
clone_size: few
v_call: TRBV27
cdr3_aa: CASRLGGRRVDTQYF
cdr3_nt: TGTGCCAGCCGTTTAGGCGGGAGGAGAGTAGATACGCAGTATTTT

j_call: TRBJ2-1
d_call: TRBD1
clone_size: few
v_call: TRBV12-3/TRBV12-4
cdr3_aa: CASISASGQAHNEQFF
cdr3_nt: TGTGCCAGCATCTCGGCATCGGGACAGGCGCACAATGAGCAGTTCTTC

j_call: TRBJ2-3
d_call: TRBD1
clone_size: few
v_call: TRBV25-1
cdr3_aa: CASSESRAGGSDTQYF
cdr3_nt: TGTGCCAGCAGTGAATCCAGGGCAGGGGGCTCAGATACGCAGTATTTT

j_call: TRBJ2-3
d_call: TRBD2
clone_size: -
v_call: TRBV28
cdr3_aa: CASSIWTSGGATDTQYF
cdr3_nt: TGTGCCAGCAGTATTTGGACTAGCGGGGGGGCCACAGATACGCAGTATTTT

j_call: TRBJ2-1
d_call: TRBD2
clone_size: few
v_call: TRBV28
cdr3_aa: CASRESGGNNEQFF
cdr3_nt: TGTGCCAGCAGGGAAAGCGGGGGGAACAATGAGCAGTTCTTC

j_call: TRBJ2-7
d_call: -
clone_size: many
v_call: TRBV4-2
cdr3_aa: CASSQGPRPPSYEQYF
cdr3_nt: TGTGCCAGCAGCCAAGGCCCCCGGCCCCCTTCCTACGAGCAGTACTTC

j_call: TRBJ1-3
d_call: -
clone_size: -
v_call: TRBV7-6
cdr3_aa: CASSLGGGGGNTIYF
cdr3_nt: TGTGCCAGCAGCTTAGGGGGAGGCGGTGGAAACACCATATATTTT

j_call: TRBJ2-7
d_call: TRBD2
clone_size: -
v_call: TRBV12-3/TRBV12-4
cdr3_aa: CASSKIAGEGYEQYF
cdr3_nt: TGTGCCAGCAGTAAGATAGCGGGAGAAGGGTACGAGCAGTACTTC

j_call: TRBJ1-4
d_call: TRBD1
clone_size: many
v_call: TRBV4-2
cdr3_aa: CASSQDYESPRGKLFF
cdr3_nt: TGTGCCAGCAGCCAAGATTACGAATCCCCCAGGGGGAAACTGTTTTTT

j_call: TRBJ2-5
d_call: TRBD2
clone_size: -
v_call: TRBV27
cdr3_aa: CASSQWTSGGGKTQYF
cdr3_nt: TGTGCCAGCAGTCAATGGACTAGCGGTGGCGGAAAGACCCAGTACTTC